The clone carrying this T cell receptor beta chain was counted a few times. Its antigen is as yet unknown. Exclusion of a patient resulted from uncontrolled infection, other autoimmune disease, pregnancy or lactation. This sample was included in a study of T cells in Graves' hyperthyroidism and ophthalmopathy. Overall study context: Peripheral blood collection took place at initial diagnosis, before any treatment.

RNA transcripts yielded amplified TCR beta CDR3 regions. Using the HTBI primer set, a first-round RT-PCR was run on the TCR CDR3. TCRdb reprocessed the multiplex PCR reads via MiXCR and lists one record per CDR3 protein. Here the sample spans about 360,000 distinct CDR3 sequences, about 15% being singletons. Findings and limits, study-wide: A model of 13 V-J features distinguished ophthalmopathy from stable hyperthyroidism.

After removal of 4 bases from V and 2 bases from J, the junction contained 4 bases not matched to a gene. The CDR3 is 15 amino acids. CDR1 is LGHNA and CDR2 is YNFKEQ in the germline V gene. Specimen: blood. The chain has TRBV4-2 and TRBJ1-3; 8 bases match TRBD1. The TCR sequence derives from a woman under 30 with Graves' hyperthyroidism that later progressed to Graves' ophthalmopathy. The CDR3 region is CASSPRTGTGNTIYF. The DNA of the CDR3 is TGTGCCAGCAGCCCCCGGACAGGGACTGGAAACACCATATATTTT.